These 23 T cell receptor beta chains were all obtained from the same sample, sequenced in a study of glioma-infiltrating T cells. Amplification of TCR alpha and beta CDR3 regions from RNA used iRepertoire nested multiplex PCR. TCRdb redid the calling of the multiplex PCR reads with MiXCR, one entry per CDR3 protein. Seen here are more than 110,000 distinct CDR3 sequences, around 42% observed once, and the top ten hold around 20%. The sequencing input was glioma tissue, nonneoplastic brain tissue, or PBMCs (not recorded which). These receptors all come from a human donor with low-grade glioma or glioblastoma, undergoing nonglioma brain surgery, or in good health (not recorded which).

This chain links TRBV7-2 with TRBJ2-2; D may correspond to TRBD1 or TRBD2 (5 bases each). The CDR3 has 15 amino acids. Germline V gene sequence: CDR1 SGHTA, CDR2 FQGNSA. V lost 1 base and J lost 1, with 7 bases in between. This CDR3 reads CASSLGGLNTGELFF. As DNA, the CDR3 is TGTGCCAGCAGCTTAGGGGGGTTGAACACCGGGGAGCTGTTTTTT.

The chain employs TRBV28 and TRBJ2-5; D is uncertain. The length of the CDR3 is 13 residues. The germline V gene has CDR1 MDHEN and CDR2 SYDVKM. Trimming cost V 5 bases and J 0 bases, with 7 bases left between them. In DNA, the CDR3 is TGTGCCAGCAGTGCTGGGGACCAAGAGACCCAGTACTTC. Protein sequence: CASSAGDQETQYF. The entire variable domain, with the rest obtained from reference TRBV28 and TRBJ2-5, is as follows: DVKVTQSSRYLVKRTGEKVFLECVQDMDHENMFWYRQDPGLGLRLIYFSYDVKMKEKGDIPEGYSVSREKKERFSLILESASTNQTSMYLCASSAGDQETQYFGPGTRLLVL.

The CDR3 nucleotides are TGTGCCAGCTCGGGGGACAGGGGAAGCGAAAAACTGTTTTTT. Translation gives CASSGDRGSEKLFF. The chain carries TRBV18 and TRBJ1-4, with TRBD1 identical over 10 bases. This CDR3 comprises 14 residues. The V gene's germline CDR1 is KGHSH and CDR2 LQKENI. J lost 8 bases, V lost 6 bases, and 6 bases had no gene match.

V is TRBV28 and J is TRBJ2-1; D unresolved. The DNA matches TRBJ1-2 better at its end, which makes the J call doubtful. This CDR3 spans 15 amino acids. Germline CDR1 MDHEN, CDR2 SYDVKM. DNA of the CDR3: TGTGCCAGCAGGGCCGGTAGTGGGTCTTACTATGGCTACACCTTC. This codes for CASRAGSGSYYGYTF.

The chain is built from TRBV6-2 or TRBV6-3 and TRBJ2-7; TRBD2 agrees at 9 bases. J lost 0 bases, V lost 5 bases, and 2 bases had no gene match. CDR3 length: 14 amino acids. The germline V gene encodes CDR1 MNHEY and CDR2 SVGEGT. The CDR3 reads CASSRLADSYEQYF. CDR3 nucleotides: TGTGCCAGCAGTCGACTAGCGGACTCCTACGAGCAGTACTTC.

The table lists this clonotype with many counts. V gene TRBV5-1 combines with J gene TRBJ2-1; 8 positions match TRBD1. Germline lookup yields CDR1 SGHRS and CDR2 YFSETQ. The CDR3 has 13 residues. V dropped 0 bases and J dropped 9; count of bases not matched to a gene: 2. This chain's CDR3 is CASSLGQGFEQFF. Written as DNA, the CDR3 is TGCGCCAGCAGCTTGGGACAGGGGTTTGAGCAGTTCTTC.

In nucleotides, the CDR3 is TGTGCCAGCAGTGCAGCAGGGGACGTCTGGGGCACAGATACGCAGTATTTT. This encodes CASSAAGDVWGTDTQYF. The chain links TRBV3-1 to TRBJ2-3; D is possibly TRBD1 (6 bases). V lost 6 bases and J lost 1, with 20 bases in between. The CDR3 totals 17 residues. CDR1 LGHDT and CDR2 YNNKEL come from the germline V gene (reference sequence).

For the CDR3, the DNA is TGTGCCAGCAGTTTAGCAAACTATGGCTACACCTTC. Amino acids: CASSLANYGYTF. The chain has TRBV28 and TRBJ1-2; no clear D. The germline V and J ends were trimmed by 2 bases and 2 bases, with 3 bases remaining between them. CDR3 size: 12 residues. Germline V gives CDR1 MDHEN, CDR2 SYDVKM.

This clonotype was counted a few times. The CDR3: CATREDRSTEAFF. The CDR3 DNA reads as TGTGCCACGCGCGAAGACAGATCCACTGAAGCTTTCTTT. The J gene is TRBJ1-1, the V gene TRBV10-3, with D possibly being TRBD1 (5 bases). This CDR3 is built from 13 residues. V lost 10 bases and J lost 4, with 16 bases in between. Germline CDR1 ENHRY, CDR2 SYGVKD.

This clonotype turned up a few times. The chain carries TRBV27 and TRBJ2-3; D may be TRBD2 (6 bases). There are 18 residues in the CDR3. Trimming shortened V by 2 bases and J by 0 bases, and 18 bases separated the two germline ends. CDR1 and CDR2 from the germline V gene are MNHEY and SMNVEV (reference sequence). The CDR3, as DNA: TGTGCCAGCAGTTTAAACGGAGGGCTCCCGCTGAGCACAGATACGCAGTATTTT. It codes for CASSLNGGLPLSTDTQYF.

This clonotype has only a few counts. The V call is TRBV20-1, the J call TRBJ1-5; D not resolved. CDR1 is DFQATT and CDR2 is SNEGSKA in the germline V gene (reference sequence). V shed 5 bases and J shed 4 bases, with 12 bases lying between them. The CDR3 runs 13 residues. For the CDR3, the DNA is TGCAGTGCTCCTCCTCGCCCAAATCAGCCCCAGCATTTT. Translated, it gives CSAPPRPNQPQHF.

This clonotype was seen only once. This chain links TRBV6-1 with TRBJ2-1; TRBD1 matches at 9 bases. Per germline, CDR1 MNHNS and CDR2 SASEGT. Unmatched junction bases numbered 4, after V lost 5 bases and J lost 2 bases. CDR3 length: 15 residues. CDR3 region: CASSPTGGAYNEQFF. CDR3 nucleotides: TGTGCCAGCAGTCCTACAGGGGGCGCCTACAATGAGCAGTTCTTC.

In this sample, this clonotype turned up many times. The chain carries TRBV6-2 or TRBV6-3 and TRBJ1-1; D is uncertain. V lost 3 bases and J 1 base, leaving 6 bases between the germline ends. Germline CDR1 is MNHEY and CDR2 is SVGEGT. CDR3 length: 13 residues. The CDR3 sequence is CASSYNGNTEAFF. The CDR3 DNA reads TGTGCCAGCAGTTATAACGGGAACACTGAAGCTTTCTTT.

The rearrangement links TRBV28 to TRBJ2-7; 8 bases match TRBD1. The V gene's germline CDR1 is MDHEN and CDR2 SYDVKM. V trimming: 3 bases; J trimming: 3 bases; junction bases outside the gene matches: 4. The CDR3 is made up of 14 amino acids. The CDR3 coding sequence is TGTGCCAGCAGTTTGACAGGGGTAAACTACGAGCAGTACTTC. This encodes CASSLTGVNYEQYF.

The chain carries TRBV7-9 and TRBJ2-7; tentatively, D is TRBD1 or TRBD2 (5 bases each). The CDR3 contains 13 residues. Deletions cut 3 bases from V and 3 bases from J, with 9 bases between. Looked up from germline, CDR1 is SEHNR and CDR2 is FQNEAQ (reference sequence). The CDR3 nucleotides are TGTGCCAGCAGCTTCGGGACGGACTACGAGCAGTACTTC. Protein: CASSFGTDYEQYF. Supplemented by reference TRBV7-9 and TRBJ2-7, the full variable domain reads DTGVSQNPRHKITKRGQNVTFRCDPISEHNRLYWYRQTLGQGPEFLTYFQNEAQLEKSRLLSDRFSAERPKGSFSTLEIQRTEQGDSAMYLCASSFGTDYEQYFGPGTRLTVT.

The V call is TRBV28, the J call TRBJ1-2, with D uncertain. With 4 bases removed from V and 0 bases from J, the gap between germline ends came to 15 bases. CDR1 is MDHEN, CDR2 SYDVKM, per germline. The CDR3 loop spans 16 amino acids. The CDR3 coding sequence is TGTGCCAGCAGTTACTATACAGCGACACCTAACTATGGCTACACCTTC. Residues: CASSYYTATPNYGYTF.

This clonotype was detected many times. The gene calls are TRBV27 and TRBJ2-7; D gene unclear. The V end lost 7 bases, the J end lost 7 bases, and 5 bases lay between the germline ends. The CDR3 is 9 amino acids. In germline, CDR1 is MNHEY, CDR2 SMNVEV (reference sequence). CDR3 DNA: TGTGCCAGCACCGAAGAGCAGTACTTC. Its translation: CASTEEQYF.

This clonotype has just a few counts. The chain uses TRBV27 and TRBJ2-7; D is unresolved. Germline CDR1 MNHEY, CDR2 SMNVEV (reference sequence). Trimming stripped 2 bases from V and 2 bases from J, with 10 bases between. The CDR3 contains 14 residues. This CDR3 is CASSLRRPTYEQYF. Written as DNA, the CDR3 is TGTGCCAGCAGTTTAAGAAGACCAACCTACGAGCAGTACTTC.

About this clonotype: A read error may account for a junction end that differs from germline. This rearrangement joins TRBV6-1 to TRBJ2-2; 8 bases agree with TRBD1. The CDR3 loop spans 18 amino acids. Germline CDR1 and CDR2: MNHNS and SASEGT. The CDR3 DNA reads TGTGCCAGCAGCCCTCCCCAGGACAGGGTGAGGAACACCGAGGAGCTGTTTTTT. As protein: CASSPPQDRVRNTEELFF.

A few counts support this clonotype. V usage is TRBV4-1 and J usage is TRBJ2-7; TRBD2 matches at 12 bases. This CDR3 is built from 18 residues. The trim removed 1 base at V and 3 bases at J, leaving 10 bases unmatched. Germline CDR1 MGHRA, CDR2 YSYEKL. The DNA for the CDR3 is TGCGCCAGCAGCCAAGGGCTAGCGGGAGGGCCTTACCGCTACGAGCAGTACTTC. This translates into CASSQGLAGGPYRYEQYF.

This clonotype has more than one count but fewer than ten. The genes are TRBV11-2 and TRBJ2-5; D could derive from TRBD1 or TRBD2 (5 bases each). The CDR3 extends over 11 amino acids. Germline CDR1 is SGHAT and CDR2 is FQNNGV. V lost 5 bases to trimming and J lost 4 bases, with 5 bases between them. CDR3 coding DNA: TGTGCCAGCAGCGGGGGAGAGACCCAGTACTTC. Translating gives CASSGGETQYF. The variable domain in full, completed from reference TRBV11-2 and TRBJ2-5, reads EAGVAQSPRYKIIEKRQSVAFWCNPISGHATLYWYQQILGQGPKLLIQFQNNGVVDDSQLPKDRFSAERLKGVDSTLKIQPAKLEDSAVYLCASSGGETQYFGPGTRLLVL.

As to this clonotype: One end of the junction does not line up with germline, which may come from a read error. The chain's CDR3 is CVSSLMGTSWSPLHF. In DNA form, the CDR3 reads TGTGTCAGCAGCTTAATGGGAACCTCTTGGTCACCCCTCCACTTT. The rearrangement uses TRBV7-2 and TRBJ1-6; D is unclear. The germline V gene has CDR1 SGHTA and CDR2 FQGNSA. This CDR3 contains 15 residues.

The chain carries TRBV20-1 and TRBJ2-7, with TRBD1 identical over 10 bases. J gave up 2 bases and V 5 bases, and 3 bases lay outside the gene matches. CDR1 is DFQATT and CDR2 is SNEGSKA in the germline V gene (reference sequence). The CDR3 contains 13 residues. The DNA of the CDR3 is TGCAGTGCTCCAGGGACAGGGGCCTACGAGCAGTACTTC. It encodes CSAPGTGAYEQYF.